This T cell receptor (beta chain) emerged from a study of shared clonotypes between healthy human individuals. Healthy HIV-negative adults with no recent acute infections or vaccinations were recruited as donors. Without sorting, samples used tens of millions of PBMCs for genomic DNA. Once extracted for a subset, genomic DNA was divided evenly among several immunoSEQ plates. The sequencing of unsorted PBMC DNA took place on ten immunoSEQ deep assay plates. Repertoires were generated with immunoSEQ multiplex PCR, while TCRdb's copy carries only in-frame clones and drops some. There are 400,000 to 500,000 clones in the sample; about 80% occur only once, and about 12% lies in the top ten. The CDR3 covers 13 residues. Trimming removed 6 bases at V and 3 bases at J, with 12 bases between. Germline lookup yields CDR1 MNHEY and CDR2 SVGAGI.

The rearrangement links TRBV6-5 to TRBJ2-7; D might be TRBD1 (6 bases). This sequence originates from a woman aged 40-49 years in good health. Some clones in this sample may be carry-over from other donors' samples. Sample: PBMCs. The CDR3 here is CASSPGHLYEQYF. The CDR3 DNA sequence: TGTGCCAGCAGCCCGGGACACCTCTACGAGCAGTACTTC.